This section outlines one TCR beta chain sequence together with its context. The source of the sample is a study of blood T cell repertoires in COVID-19. Study background: Samples representing acute and convalescent COVID-19 were sourced from the United States, Italy and Spain.

Repertoires were generated with immunoSEQ multiplex PCR, while TCRdb's copy carries only in-frame clones and drops some. Of about 220,000 clones in the sample, about four fifths are singletons; the top ten hold approximately 4%. Trimming pared 3 bases from V and 4 bases from J, leaving 12 bases between. This CDR3 is 15 amino acids long. Germline CDR1 is SGHVS and CDR2 is FNYEAQ. The sequence derives from a woman aged 40 to 55 who had been exposed to COVID-19. The specimen sequenced was PBMCs or T cells enriched from blood (not recorded which). The V and J genes are TRBV7-6 and TRBJ2-2; maybe TRBD1 (6 bases). The CDR3 here is CASSFGTGPTGELFF. Written as DNA, the CDR3 is TGTGCCAGCAGCTTCGGAACAGGGCCCACCGGGGAGCTGTTTTTT.